These 15 T cell receptor beta chains share one sample of origin, sequenced in a study of post-analysis software for immune sequencing data. Study-wide results and limits: Higher frequency in patients than in controls was seen for about five TRBV segments, with TRBV5-6, TRBV5-1 and TRBV20-1 among them.

Antigens of these TCRs are unknown. Built from TCR beta cDNA, the libraries had unique molecular identifiers in them. TCRdb ran MiXCR on the PCR reads and lists one entry per CDR3 protein. The sample lists approximately 660,000 distinct CDR3 sequences, roughly three fifths occurring once. The sample consisted of blood. These receptors were taken from a girl aged 2-9 years with multiple sclerosis.

J is TRBJ1-5 and V is TRBV12-3 or TRBV12-4; D gene unclear. V lost 8 bases and J 0 bases, leaving 11 bases between the germline ends. CDR3 length: 14 residues. The CDR3 nucleotides are TGTGCCAGCGATCTGGACTATAGCAATCAGCCCCAGCATTTT. Translation gives CASDLDYSNQPQHF.

The chain is built from TRBV12-3 or TRBV12-4 and TRBJ2-1; 8 positions match TRBD2. V lost 6 bases, J lost 2 bases, and 9 bases stayed unmatched. This CDR3 is 16 amino acids long. The CDR3 reads CASRSTGTRPYNEQFF. The CDR3 DNA follows: TGTGCCAGCAGATCAACCGGGACTAGGCCCTACAATGAGCAGTTCTTC.

At least ten counts were recorded for this clonotype. The CDR3, as DNA: TGTGCCAGCAGCGGCAGCGATACCAACATTCAGTACTTC. Protein sequence: CASSGSDTNIQYF. The chain couples TRBV11-3 to TRBJ2-4, with no clear D. The CDR3 has 13 residues. Germline assignment: CDR1 SGHNT and CDR2 YENEEA. V was clipped by 5 bases and J by 7 bases, with 12 bases between them.

This clonotype was counted between two and nine times. The gene calls are TRBV25-1 and TRBJ2-1, with TRBD1 identical over 12 bases. The V gene's germline CDR1 is MGHDK and CDR2 SYGVNS. The J segment lost 8 bases and the V segment lost 3 bases, leaving 5 bases of the junction unmatched. There are 15 residues in the CDR3. The CDR3 region is CASSDGTGGIHEQFF. In DNA form, the CDR3 reads TGTGCCAGCAGTGACGGGACAGGGGGCATTCATGAGCAGTTCTTC.

The V call is TRBV6-6, the J call TRBJ1-4; D remains ambiguous. The CDR3 runs to 15 residues. Trimming took off 6 bases at V and 0 bases at J, with 11 bases between the two ends. Germline lookup yields CDR1 MNHNY and CDR2 SVGAGI (reference sequence). The CDR3 bases are TGTGCCAGCAGCAACGACATACCAACTAATGAAAAACTGTTTTTT. This codes for CASSNDIPTNEKLFF.

A few counts support this clonotype. The rearrangement links TRBV5-1 to TRBJ1-2, with 12 bases that match TRBD1. After removal of 5 bases from V and 6 bases from J, the junction contained 8 bases not matched to a gene. This CDR3 is 15 amino acids long. CDR1 and CDR2 (germline): SGHRS, YFSETQ. The CDR3 DNA reads TGCGCCAGCAGGGCCGGGACAGGGGGCGTCGATGGCTACACCTTC. Encoded protein: CASRAGTGGVDGYTF.

The CDR3 sequence is CSAGDRGVYGYTF. The CDR3 DNA is TGCAGCGCGGGGGACCGAGGGGTCTATGGCTACACCTTC. The chain links TRBV29-1 to TRBJ1-2; the D gene is possibly TRBD1 (5 bases). The length of the CDR3 is 13 residues. Germline CDR1 reads SQVTM; CDR2 reads ANQGSEA. V was clipped by 7 bases and J by 4 bases, with 16 bases between them.

The chain combines TRBV14 with TRBJ2-3; D ambiguous. Germline values: CDR1 SGHDN, CDR2 FVKESK. V was trimmed by 1 base and J by 8 bases, leaving 7 bases between them. This CDR3 contains 12 residues. The CDR3 sequence is CASSQAMSTQYF. CDR3 DNA: TGTGCCAGCAGCCAAGCCATGAGTACGCAGTATTTT.

The rearrangement uses TRBV7-2 and TRBJ2-1, with D unresolved. V gave up 3 bases and J gave up 4 bases, with 16 bases separating them. CDR1 and CDR2 from the germline V gene are SGHTA and FQGNSA. The CDR3 consists of 16 residues. The CDR3 sequence is CASSFRSSQTYNEQFF. The CDR3 nucleotides are TGTGCCAGCAGCTTTCGGTCTTCACAAACATACAATGAGCAGTTCTTC.

V gene TRBV5-1 combines with J gene TRBJ2-1; the match to TRBD1 covers 7 bases. V dropped 3 bases and J dropped 3; count of bases not matched to a gene: 9. The CDR3 has 16 amino acids. CDR1 and CDR2 from the germline V gene are SGHRS and YFSETQ. CDR3 nucleotide sequence: TGCGCCAGCAGCTCCCTGGACAGGTCTGACTACAATGAGCAGTTCTTC. As protein: CASSSLDRSDYNEQFF.

This chain connects TRBV4-1 to TRBJ2-7, with 9 bases matching TRBD2. The CDR3 has 16 amino acids. V dropped 8 bases and J dropped 1; count of bases not matched to a gene: 12. Germline CDR1 MGHRA, CDR2 YSYEKL. The CDR3 nucleotides read TGCGCCAGCGGCGTCCAGACTAGCGGAGCTTCCTACGAGCAGTACTTC. Translation: CASGVQTSGASYEQYF.

The chain carries TRBV12-3 or TRBV12-4 and TRBJ2-5, with D perhaps matching TRBD2 (5 bases). The CDR3 has 16 residues. The V and J ends lost 3 bases and 5 bases respectively, with 19 bases between them. CDR3 loop: CASSFIVGESGETQYF. The DNA for the CDR3 is TGTGCCAGCAGTTTCATAGTCGGGGAGTCGGGGGAGACCCAGTACTTC.

The gene calls are TRBV12-3 or TRBV12-4 and TRBJ2-3; TRBD2 matches at 10 bases. Germline trimming cut 5 bases from V and 1 base from J; bases unmatched to any gene: 6. This CDR3 has 16 residues. The CDR3 region has the DNA TGTGCCAGCAGTCTCTGGACTAGCGGCGGCACAGATACGCAGTATTTT. This encodes CASSLWTSGGTDTQYF.

This clonotype was seen a few times. The rearrangement links TRBV7-2 to TRBJ2-1, with TRBD2 matching over 7 bases. The J segment lost 6 bases and the V segment lost 1 base, leaving 9 bases of the junction unmatched. Germline CDR1 SGHTA, CDR2 FQGNSA. This CDR3 contains 16 residues. DNA of the CDR3: TGTGCCAGCAGCTTAGGCGGGAGTAAAGCGGGCAATGAGCAGTTCTTC. Translating gives CASSLGGSKAGNEQFF.

This sequence joins TRBV6-5 and TRBJ1-5, with 10 bases that match TRBD1. The trim removed 6 bases at V and 6 bases at J, leaving 8 bases unmatched. Germline lookup yields CDR1 MNHEY and CDR2 SVGAGI. There are 15 residues in the CDR3. The DNA for the CDR3 is TGTGCCAGCAGCTCGGGACAGGGGTTCGTTCAGCCCCAGCATTTT. The encoded protein is CASSSGQGFVQPQHF.